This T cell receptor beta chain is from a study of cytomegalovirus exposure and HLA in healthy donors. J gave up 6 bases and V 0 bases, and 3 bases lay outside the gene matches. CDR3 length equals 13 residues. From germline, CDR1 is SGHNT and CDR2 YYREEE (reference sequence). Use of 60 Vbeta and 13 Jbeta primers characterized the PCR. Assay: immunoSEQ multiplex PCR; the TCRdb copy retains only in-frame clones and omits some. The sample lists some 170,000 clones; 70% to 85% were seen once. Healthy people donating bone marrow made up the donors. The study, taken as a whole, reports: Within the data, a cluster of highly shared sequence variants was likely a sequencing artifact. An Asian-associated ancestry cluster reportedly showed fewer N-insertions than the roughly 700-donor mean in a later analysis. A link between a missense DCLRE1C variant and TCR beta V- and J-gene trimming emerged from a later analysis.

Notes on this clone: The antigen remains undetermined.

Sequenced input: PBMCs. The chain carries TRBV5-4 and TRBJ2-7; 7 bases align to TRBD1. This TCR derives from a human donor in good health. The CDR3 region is CASSLGQGGEQYF. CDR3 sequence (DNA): TGTGCCAGCAGCTTGGGACAGGGCGGCGAGCAGTACTTC. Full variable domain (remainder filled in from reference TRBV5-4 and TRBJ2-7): ETGVTQSPTHLIKTRGQQVTLRCSSQSGHNTVSWYQQALGQGPQFIFQYYREEENGRGNFPPRFSGLQFPNYSSELNVNALELDDSALYLCASSLGQGGEQYFGPGTRLTVT.